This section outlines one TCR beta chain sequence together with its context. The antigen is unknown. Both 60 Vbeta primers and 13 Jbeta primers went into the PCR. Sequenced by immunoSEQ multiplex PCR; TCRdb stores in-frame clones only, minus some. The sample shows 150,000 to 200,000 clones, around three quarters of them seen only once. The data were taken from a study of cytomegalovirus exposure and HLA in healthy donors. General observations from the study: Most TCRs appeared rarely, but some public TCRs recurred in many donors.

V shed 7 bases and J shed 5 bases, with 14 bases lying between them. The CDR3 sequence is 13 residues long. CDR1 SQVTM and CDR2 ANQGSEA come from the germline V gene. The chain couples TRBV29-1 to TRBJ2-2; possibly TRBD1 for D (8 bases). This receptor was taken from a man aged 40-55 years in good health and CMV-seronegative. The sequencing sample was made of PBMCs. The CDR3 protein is CSADRGGTGELFF. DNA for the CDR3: TGCAGCGCTGACAGGGGAGGGACCGGGGAGCTGTTTTTT.